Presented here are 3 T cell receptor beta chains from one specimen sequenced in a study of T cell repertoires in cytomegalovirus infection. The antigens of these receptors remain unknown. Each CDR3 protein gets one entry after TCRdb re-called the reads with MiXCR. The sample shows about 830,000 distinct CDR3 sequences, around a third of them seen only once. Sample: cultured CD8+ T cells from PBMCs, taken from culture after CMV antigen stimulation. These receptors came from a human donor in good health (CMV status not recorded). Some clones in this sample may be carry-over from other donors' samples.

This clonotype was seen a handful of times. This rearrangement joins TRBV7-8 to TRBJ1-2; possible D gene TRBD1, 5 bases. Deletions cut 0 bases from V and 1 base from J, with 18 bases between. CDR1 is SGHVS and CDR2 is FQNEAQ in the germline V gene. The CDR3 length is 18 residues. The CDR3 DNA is TGTGCCAGCAGCTTAGCGCCCGGGGGGTCTTCCTTTAACTATGGCTACACCTTC. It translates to CASSLAPGGSSFNYGYTF.

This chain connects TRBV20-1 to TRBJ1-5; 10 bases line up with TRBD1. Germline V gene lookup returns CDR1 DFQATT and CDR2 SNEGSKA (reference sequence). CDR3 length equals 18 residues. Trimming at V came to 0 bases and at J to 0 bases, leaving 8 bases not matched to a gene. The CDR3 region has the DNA TGCAGTGCTAGAGAAAGGGACAGGGGAGGATATAGCAATCAGCCCCAGCATTTT. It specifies CSARERDRGGYSNQPQHF.

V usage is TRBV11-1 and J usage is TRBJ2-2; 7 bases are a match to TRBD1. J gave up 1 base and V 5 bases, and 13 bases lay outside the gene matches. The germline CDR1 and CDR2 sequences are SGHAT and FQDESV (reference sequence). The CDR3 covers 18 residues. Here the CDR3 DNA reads TGTGCCAGCAGCGACAGTTATAACAGGGGACGGAACACCGGGGAGCTGTTTTTT. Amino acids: CASSDSYNRGRNTGELFF.